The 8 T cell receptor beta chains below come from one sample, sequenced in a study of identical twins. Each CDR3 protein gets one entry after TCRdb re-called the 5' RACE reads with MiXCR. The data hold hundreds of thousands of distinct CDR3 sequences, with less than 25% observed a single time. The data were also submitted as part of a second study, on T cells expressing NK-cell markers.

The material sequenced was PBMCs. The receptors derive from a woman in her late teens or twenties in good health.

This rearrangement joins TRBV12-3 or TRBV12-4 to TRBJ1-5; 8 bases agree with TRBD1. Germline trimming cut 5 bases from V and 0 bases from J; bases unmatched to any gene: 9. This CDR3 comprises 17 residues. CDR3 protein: CASSRRTGSVSNQPQHF. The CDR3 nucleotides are TGTGCCAGCAGTCGGAGGACAGGGTCCGTTAGCAATCAGCCCCAGCATTTT.

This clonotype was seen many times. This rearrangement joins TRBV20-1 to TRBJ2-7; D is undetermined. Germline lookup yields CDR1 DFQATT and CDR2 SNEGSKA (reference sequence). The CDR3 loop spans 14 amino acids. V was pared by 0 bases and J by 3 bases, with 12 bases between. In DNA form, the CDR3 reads TGCAGTGCTAGAGAAAGAGTTTGGGGCTACGAGCAGTACTTC. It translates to CSARERVWGYEQYF.

The CDR3 nucleotides are TGTGCCAGCAGCCAAGATGGGGCGGGGGGGCCGGAGACCCAGTACTTC. It is translated as CASSQDGAGGPETQYF. This chain links TRBV4-2 with TRBJ2-5, with TRBD2 identical over 9 bases. The CDR3 length is 16 residues. Germline V CDR1 and CDR2: LGHNA, YNFKEQ. V trimming: 0 bases; J trimming: 5 bases; junction bases outside the gene matches: 7.

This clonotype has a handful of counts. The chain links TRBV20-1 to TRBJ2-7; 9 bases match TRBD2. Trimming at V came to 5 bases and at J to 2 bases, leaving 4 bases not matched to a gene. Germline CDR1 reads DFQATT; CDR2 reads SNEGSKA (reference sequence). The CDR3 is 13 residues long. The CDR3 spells CSAARGGAYEQYF. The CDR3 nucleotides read TGCAGTGCTGCTCGCGGGGGGGCCTACGAGCAGTACTTC.

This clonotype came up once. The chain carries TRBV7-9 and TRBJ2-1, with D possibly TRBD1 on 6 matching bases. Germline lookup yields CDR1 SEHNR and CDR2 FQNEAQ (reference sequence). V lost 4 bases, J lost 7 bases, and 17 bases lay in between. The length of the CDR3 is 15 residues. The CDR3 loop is CASSSRGSVGNEQFF. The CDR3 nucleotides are TGTGCCAGCAGCTCGAGGGGGTCGGTCGGAAATGAGCAGTTCTTC.

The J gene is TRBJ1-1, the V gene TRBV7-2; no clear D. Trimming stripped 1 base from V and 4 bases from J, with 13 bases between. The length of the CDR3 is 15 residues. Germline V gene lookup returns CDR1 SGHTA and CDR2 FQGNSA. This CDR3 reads CASSLGVPRGTEAFF. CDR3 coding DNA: TGTGCCAGCAGCTTAGGGGTCCCGCGGGGCACTGAAGCTTTCTTT.

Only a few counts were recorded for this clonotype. The CDR3 loop reads CASGRGNGYEQYF. In DNA form, the CDR3 reads TGTGCCAGCGGGAGGGGAAATGGTTACGAGCAGTACTTC. V is TRBV12-3 or TRBV12-4 and J is TRBJ2-7, with 7 bases that match TRBD2. Trimming at V came to 8 bases and at J to 4 bases, leaving 8 bases not matched to a gene. CDR3 length equals 13 residues.

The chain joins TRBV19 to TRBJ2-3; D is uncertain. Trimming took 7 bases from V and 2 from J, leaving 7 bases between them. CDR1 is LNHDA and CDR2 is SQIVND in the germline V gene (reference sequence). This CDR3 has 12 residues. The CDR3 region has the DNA TGTGCCAGTAACCAGGACACAGATACGCAGTATTTT. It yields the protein CASNQDTDTQYF.